The 22 T cell receptor beta chains in this list originate from one sample, sequenced in a study of blood T cells in healthy people across ages. Together with a sample-barcoded 5' primer, a J-beta primer mix was included in a second PCR lasting about 7 to 11 cycles. TCRdb re-analysed the 5' RACE reads in MiXCR, keeping a single row per CDR3 protein. The sample lists 600,000 to 650,000 distinct CDR3 sequences; 45% to 65% were seen once. The sample consisted of blood. The receptors shown here come from a man aged 60-69 years in good health.

This clonotype was counted a few times. J is TRBJ1-2 and V is TRBV12-3 or TRBV12-4, with 7 bases identical to TRBD1. V lost 1 base, J lost 6 bases, and 5 bases stayed unmatched. CDR3 length equals 14 residues. CDR3 residues: CASSLGGRGNGYTF. CDR3 nucleotides: TGTGCCAGCAGTTTAGGCGGCAGGGGGAATGGCTACACCTTC.

The chain carries TRBV3-1 and TRBJ1-3, with unresolved D. The CDR3 spans 11 residues. V shed 1 base and J shed 7 bases, with 2 bases lying between them. The germline gives CDR1 LGHDT, CDR2 YNNKEL (reference sequence). Here the CDR3 DNA reads TGTGCCAGCAGCCAAGCTAACACCATATATTTT. As protein: CASSQANTIYF.

The rearrangement links TRBV2 to TRBJ2-1; no clear D gene. The V end lost 9 bases, the J end lost 4 bases, and 19 bases lay between the germline ends. The CDR3 sequence is 15 residues long. From germline, CDR1 is SNHLY and CDR2 FYNNEI. The chain's CDR3 is CASCPSVRIYNEQFF. The CDR3 nucleotides read TGTGCCAGTTGCCCATCCGTGCGAATATACAATGAGCAGTTCTTC.

The V call is TRBV4-1, the J call TRBJ1-4; 8 nucleotides line up with TRBD1. Germline assignment: CDR1 MGHRA and CDR2 YSYEKL. The CDR3 runs to 16 residues. Trimming removed 4 bases from V and 8 bases from J; junction bases left unmatched: 12. The DNA of the CDR3 is TGCGCCAGCAGCCCAGGACAGGGAGCGTCTGGCGAAAAACTGTTTTTT. It yields the protein CASSPGQGASGEKLFF.

The genes are TRBV28 and TRBJ1-2; D is undetermined. V shed 3 bases and J shed 7 bases, with 9 bases lying between them. This CDR3 contains 12 residues. Germline V gene sequence: CDR1 MDHEN, CDR2 SYDVKM. The CDR3 spells CASSFQGLGYTF. The CDR3 nucleotides are TGTGCCAGCAGTTTTCAAGGGCTTGGCTACACCTTC.

The chain is built from TRBV28 and TRBJ1-6, with TRBD1 as a possible D gene (6 bases). CDR1 and CDR2 from the germline V gene are MDHEN and SYDVKM. Trimming left V 3 bases short and J 14 bases short, with 17 bases between. This CDR3 comprises 14 residues. CDR3 nucleotide sequence: TGTGCCAGCAGTTTCTCAGGGGCTTGGGGGGCCCTCCACTTT. It translates to CASSFSGAWGALHF.

The rearrangement links TRBV4-1 to TRBJ2-7; the D gene is possibly TRBD1 (7 bases). CDR1 is MGHRA, CDR2 YSYEKL, per germline. V was cut by 2 bases and J by 4 bases, with 12 bases left in between. This CDR3 region has 14 residues. CDR3 coding DNA: TGCGCCAGCAGCCAAACGGAGGGGGCATACGAGCAGTACTTC. Translating gives CASSQTEGAYEQYF.

The rearrangement uses TRBV2 and TRBJ1-5, with 7 nucleotides matching TRBD1. CDR3 size: 18 residues. Germline lookup yields CDR1 SNHLY and CDR2 FYNNEI. The junction had 15 bases not matched to a gene; V was cut back by 7 bases and J by 0 bases. In DNA, the CDR3 is TGTGCCAGCACCCGAGGGGGACAGAGGTCCTATAGCAATCAGCCCCAGCATTTT. Translated, it gives CASTRGGQRSYSNQPQHF.

The chain carries TRBV2 and TRBJ2-7, with 7 positions matching TRBD1. The closer fit of TRBJ2-5 to the DNA end suggests the J call may be wrong. Germline CDR1 is SNHLY and CDR2 is FYNNEI. The CDR3 extends over 15 amino acids. The chain's CDR3 is CASSDPGGRGETQYF. The CDR3 coding sequence is TGTGCCAGCAGTGATCCAGGGGGAAGAGGCGAGACCCAGTACTTC.

This clonotype was picked up a small number of times. The chain carries TRBV7-2 and TRBJ1-2; D gene ambiguous. The germline V gene has CDR1 SGHTA and CDR2 FQGNSA. Trimming took off 2 bases at V and 7 bases at J, with 14 bases between the two ends. The CDR3 runs to 14 residues. CDR3 sequence: CASSLQASLGGYTF. The DNA for the CDR3 is TGTGCCAGCAGCTTACAGGCTTCTTTAGGTGGCTACACCTTC.

This chain uses TRBV2 with TRBJ2-1, with 10 bases identical to TRBD2. V lost 7 bases and J lost 7; bases outside the gene matches: 7. CDR3 length: 14 residues. Germline V gene data show CDR1 as SNHLY and CDR2 as FYNNEI. DNA for the CDR3: TGTGCCAGCAAGCCTAGCGGGGGTACGAATGAGCAGTTCTTC. Translated, it gives CASKPSGGTNEQFF.

The chain carries TRBV11-2 and TRBJ2-2; 8 bases align to TRBD1. The CDR3 loop spans 14 amino acids. The germline V gene encodes CDR1 SGHAT and CDR2 FQNNGV. The V segment lost 4 bases and the J segment 6 bases; nucleotides outside the gene matches: 4. The DNA for the CDR3 is TGTGCCAGCAGCTCAAGACAGGGGTCCGGGGAGCTGTTTTTT. Its translation: CASSSRQGSGELFF.

The chain joins TRBV6-5 to TRBJ2-5, with TRBD1 matching over 9 bases. The CDR3 spans 14 residues. The V gene's germline CDR1 is MNHEY and CDR2 SVGAGI. J lost 4 bases, V lost 4 bases, and 4 bases had no gene match. The CDR3 here is CASSWDRARETQYF. CDR3 DNA: TGTGCCAGCAGTTGGGACAGGGCGAGAGAGACCCAGTACTTC.

The chain employs TRBV3-1 and TRBJ2-5; unclear D gene. Trimming cost V 0 bases and J 7 bases, with 6 bases left between them. The CDR3 is made up of 12 amino acids. The germline V gene has CDR1 LGHDT and CDR2 YNNKEL (reference sequence). This chain's CDR3 is CASSQEWRTQYF. The CDR3 DNA reads TGTGCCAGCAGCCAAGAGTGGCGGACCCAGTACTTC.

This clonotype has a handful of counts. This chain uses TRBV7-9 with TRBJ2-1, with TRBD2 matching over 9 bases. This CDR3 comprises 16 residues. The trim removed 5 bases at V and 0 bases at J, leaving 5 bases unmatched. Germline loops: CDR1 SEHNR, CDR2 FQNEAQ (reference sequence). The CDR3 DNA reads as TGTGCCAGCAGCCATTCAGCGGGGGGCTCCTACAATGAGCAGTTCTTC. Protein: CASSHSAGGSYNEQFF.

As to this clonotype: The junction departs from germline at one end; a sequencing error may be responsible. This rearrangement joins TRBV14 to TRBJ1-1, with D possibly being TRBD1 (6 bases). CDR1 SGHDN and CDR2 FVKESK come from the germline V gene. CDR3 length: 15 amino acids. The DNA of the CDR3 is TGTGCCAGTAGCCAAGGCAGGGGTTGGGGCACTGAAGCTTTCTTT. Translation gives CASSQGRGWGTEAFF.

The J gene is TRBJ2-3, the V gene TRBV3-1, with a tentative D call TRBD1 (5 bases). V was cut by 1 base and J by 2 bases, with 16 bases left in between. The CDR3 loop spans 17 amino acids. Germline V gene lookup returns CDR1 LGHDT and CDR2 YNNKEL (reference sequence). The CDR3 DNA is TGTGCCAGCAGCCAAGGGCTCGGAAGGGGAAACACAGATACGCAGTATTTT. Amino acids: CASSQGLGRGNTDTQYF.

The chain links TRBV3-1 to TRBJ2-4; TRBD2 matches 10 bases. Unmatched junction bases numbered 7, after V lost 1 base and J lost 4 bases. The CDR3 extends over 17 amino acids. Germline-derived CDR1 and CDR2 are LGHDT and YNNKEL (reference sequence). Written as DNA, the CDR3 is TGTGCCAGCAGCCAAGGCTCCGGACTAGCGGAGAAAAACATTCAGTACTTC. Translation: CASSQGSGLAEKNIQYF.

The rearrangement uses TRBV5-1 and TRBJ1-1; 8 positions match TRBD1. The CDR3 length is 15 residues. Germline CDR1 and CDR2: SGHRS and YFSETQ. Unmatched junction bases numbered 8, after V lost 7 bases and J lost 0 bases. For the CDR3, the DNA is TGCGCCAGCGGACACGGACAGGGTTTGAACACTGAAGCTTTCTTT. It codes for CASGHGQGLNTEAFF.

The chain carries TRBV12-3 or TRBV12-4 and TRBJ2-3; TRBD2 agrees at 9 bases. The CDR3 has 18 residues. The V segment lost 2 bases and the J segment 4 bases; nucleotides outside the gene matches: 13. CDR3 bases: TGTGCCAGCAGTTTATATCGTGGGGCGGGGGGGGCGGCAGATACGCAGTATTTT. Its protein product is CASSLYRGAGGAADTQYF.

This clonotype was detected a few times. The rearrangement joins TRBV10-3 to TRBJ2-2; TRBD2 matches at 8 bases. The CDR3 totals 16 residues. Germline values: CDR1 ENHRY, CDR2 SYGVKD. J was trimmed by 0 bases and V by 5 bases; bases with no gene match: 5. This CDR3 reads CAISSGSPANTGELFF. In nucleotides, the CDR3 is TGTGCCATCAGTAGCGGGAGCCCAGCGAACACCGGGGAGCTGTTTTTT.

The chain couples TRBV20-1 to TRBJ2-1; D remains ambiguous. Germline V gene data show CDR1 as DFQATT and CDR2 as SNEGSKA (reference sequence). The V end lost 3 bases, the J end lost 8 bases, and 14 bases lay between the germline ends. CDR3 size: 13 residues. The CDR3 spells CSASRSWADEQFF. The DNA for the CDR3 is TGCAGTGCTAGCCGTTCCTGGGCCGATGAGCAGTTCTTC.